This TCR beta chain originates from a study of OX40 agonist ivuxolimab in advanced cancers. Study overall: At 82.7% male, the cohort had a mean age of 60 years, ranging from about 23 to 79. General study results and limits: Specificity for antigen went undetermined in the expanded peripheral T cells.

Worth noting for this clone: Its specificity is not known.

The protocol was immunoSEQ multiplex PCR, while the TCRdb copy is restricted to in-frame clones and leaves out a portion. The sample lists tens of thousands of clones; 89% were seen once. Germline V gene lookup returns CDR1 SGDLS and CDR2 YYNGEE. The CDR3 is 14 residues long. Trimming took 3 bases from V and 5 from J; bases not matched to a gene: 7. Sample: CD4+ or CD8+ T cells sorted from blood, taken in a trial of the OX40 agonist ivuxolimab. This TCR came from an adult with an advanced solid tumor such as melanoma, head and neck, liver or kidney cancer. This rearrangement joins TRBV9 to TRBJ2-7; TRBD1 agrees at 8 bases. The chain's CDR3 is CASSALTGADEQYF. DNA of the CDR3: TGTGCCAGCAGCGCGTTGACAGGGGCGGACGAGCAGTACTTC.